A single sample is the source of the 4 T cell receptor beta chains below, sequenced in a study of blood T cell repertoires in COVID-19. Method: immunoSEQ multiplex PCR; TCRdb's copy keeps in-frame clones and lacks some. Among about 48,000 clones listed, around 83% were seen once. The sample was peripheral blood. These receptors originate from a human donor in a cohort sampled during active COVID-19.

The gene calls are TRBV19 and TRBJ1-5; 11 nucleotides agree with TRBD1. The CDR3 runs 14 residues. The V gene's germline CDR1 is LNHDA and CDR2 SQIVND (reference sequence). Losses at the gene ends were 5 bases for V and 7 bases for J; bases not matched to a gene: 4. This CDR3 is CASSGQGAGQPQHF. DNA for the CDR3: TGTGCCAGTAGTGGACAGGGGGCCGGGCAGCCCCAGCATTTT.

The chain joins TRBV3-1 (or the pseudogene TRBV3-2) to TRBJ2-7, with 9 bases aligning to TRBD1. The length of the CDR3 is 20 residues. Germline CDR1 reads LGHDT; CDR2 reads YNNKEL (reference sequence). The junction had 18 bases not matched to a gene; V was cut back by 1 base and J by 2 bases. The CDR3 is CASSQVDVAKRDRVAYEQYF. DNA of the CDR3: TGTGCCAGCAGCCAAGTTGACGTCGCTAAGCGGGACAGGGTGGCCTACGAGCAGTACTTC.

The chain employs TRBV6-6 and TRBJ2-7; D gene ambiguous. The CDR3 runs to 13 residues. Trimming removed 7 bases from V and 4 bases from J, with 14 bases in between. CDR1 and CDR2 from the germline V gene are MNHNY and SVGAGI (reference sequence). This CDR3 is CASTLSSMYEQYF. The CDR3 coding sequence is TGTGCCAGCACCCTAAGTAGCATGTACGAGCAGTACTTC.

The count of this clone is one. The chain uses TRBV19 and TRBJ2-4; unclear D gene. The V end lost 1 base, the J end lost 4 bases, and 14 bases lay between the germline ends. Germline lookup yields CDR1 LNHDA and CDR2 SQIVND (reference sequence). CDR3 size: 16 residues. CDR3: CASSIAFQKPKNIQYF. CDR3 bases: TGTGCCAGTAGTATAGCCTTTCAGAAACCGAAAAACATTCAGTACTTC.